These 32 T cell receptor beta chains came from one sample sequenced in a study of control samples from healthy donors and cancer patients. Libraries were prepared by immunoSEQ multiplex PCR; TCRdb keeps only in-frame clonotypes and omits some of them. This table has about 75,000 clones, roughly 92% appearing once. Sample: blood. Source of these receptors: a woman between 35 and 50 years old in good health.

The chain combines TRBV19 with TRBJ2-4, with D uncertain. Germline lookup yields CDR1 LNHDA and CDR2 SQIVND (reference sequence). The V gene lost 2 bases and the J gene lost 0 bases, with 11 bases spanning the gap. CDR3 length equals 16 residues. The CDR3 coding sequence is TGTGCCAGTAGTATATTCGGCGGTCTAGCCAAAAACATTCAGTACTTC. This sequence encodes CASSIFGGLAKNIQYF.

The rearrangement joins TRBV9 to TRBJ1-3; no clear D. There are 15 residues in the CDR3. The V end lost 4 bases, the J end lost 0 bases, and 11 bases lay between the germline ends. Per the germline V gene, CDR1 is SGDLS and CDR2 is YYNGEE. The CDR3 is CASSTQVNSGNTIYF. The CDR3 bases are TGTGCCAGCAGCACACAAGTAAACTCTGGAAACACCATATATTTT.

The CDR3 is CASSPPAGGWHAKLFF. CDR3 sequence (DNA): TGTGCCAGCTCACCGCCTGCAGGGGGATGGCATGCAAAACTGTTTTTT. The chain joins TRBV18 to TRBJ1-4, with TRBD1 identical over 7 bases. The CDR3 has 16 residues. Unmatched junction bases numbered 14, after V lost 3 bases and J lost 10 bases. Germline V gene data show CDR1 as KGHSH and CDR2 as LQKENI. Together with reference TRBV18 and TRBJ1-4, the CDR3 gives the full variable domain: NAGVMQNPRHLVRRRGQEARLRCSPMKGHSHVYWYRQLPEEGLKFMVYLQKENIIDESGMPKERFSAEFPKEGPSILRIQQVVRGDSAAYFCASSPPAGGWHAKLFFGSGTQLSVL.

The chain links TRBV27 to TRBJ2-7; TRBD1 matches at 11 bases. This CDR3 comprises 16 residues. Germline V gene data show CDR1 as MNHEY and CDR2 as SMNVEV (reference sequence). V was pared by 3 bases and J by 4 bases, with 8 bases of the junction left unmatched. The CDR3, as DNA: TGTGCCAGCAGTTTCTCCGGACAGGGGGCGAAATACGAGCAGTACTTC. It translates to CASSFSGQGAKYEQYF.

The J gene is TRBJ1-6, the V gene TRBV27, with D hard to call. The CDR3 spans 17 residues. Trimming took 0 bases from V and 7 from J, leaving 16 bases between them. CDR1 is MNHEY, CDR2 SMNVEV, per germline (reference sequence). In nucleotides, the CDR3 is TGTGCCAGCAGTTTATCGCTGCTTAGGCGGAGAAATTCACCCCTCCACTTT. As protein: CASSLSLLRRRNSPLHF.

J is TRBJ2-1 and V is TRBV7-6, with D possibly being TRBD1 (6 bases). The CDR3 covers 15 residues. Trimming removed 1 base at V and 1 base at J, with 8 bases between. Looked up from germline, CDR1 is SGHVS and CDR2 is FNYEAQ. The CDR3 DNA reads TGTGCCAGCAGCTTAGACCAGGGGTCCTACAATGAGCAGTTCTTC. As protein: CASSLDQGSYNEQFF.

This sequence joins TRBV24-1 and TRBJ1-3; 7 nucleotides agree with TRBD1. The J segment lost 2 bases and the V segment lost 3 bases, leaving 6 bases of the junction unmatched. This CDR3 has 16 residues. Germline CDR1 reads KGHDR; CDR2 reads SFDVKD. The DNA for the CDR3 is TGTGCCACCAGTGATGGGACAGCTAATACTGGAAACACCATATATTTT. Protein: CATSDGTANTGNTIYF.

This rearrangement joins TRBV19 to TRBJ1-4; 8 nucleotides agree with TRBD1. CDR3 length equals 15 residues. CDR1 is LNHDA, CDR2 SQIVND, per germline (reference sequence). The trim removed 4 bases at V and 8 bases at J, leaving 9 bases unmatched. CDR3 sequence reads: CASSTGQALNEKLFF. The DNA for the CDR3 is TGTGCCAGTAGTACGGGACAGGCTCTCAACGAAAAACTGTTTTTT.

The chain links TRBV18 to TRBJ1-5; 8 nucleotides line up with TRBD1. This CDR3 has 15 amino acids. Trimming at V came to 3 bases and at J to 2 bases, leaving 3 bases not matched to a gene. Germline V lookup: CDR1 KGHSH, CDR2 LQKENI. The CDR3 bases are TGTGCCAGCTCACCCGAGGGACAGGGCAATCAGCCCCAGCATTTT. Protein sequence: CASSPEGQGNQPQHF. Combining the CDR3 with reference TRBV18 and TRBJ1-5 gives the whole variable domain NAGVMQNPRHLVRRRGQEARLRCSPMKGHSHVYWYRQLPEEGLKFMVYLQKENIIDESGMPKERFSAEFPKEGPSILRIQQVVRGDSAAYFCASSPEGQGNQPQHFGDGTRLSIL.

The chain carries TRBV10-3 and TRBJ1-5, with D possibly TRBD1 on 5 matching bases. Germline values: CDR1 ENHRY, CDR2 SYGVKD. V shed 10 bases and J shed 7 bases, with 14 bases lying between them. The CDR3 has 12 amino acids. The DNA of the CDR3 is TGTGCCACCTACGATGGGGGGCAGCCCCAGCATTTT. As protein: CATYDGGQPQHF.

This clone was seen a few times. The sample has other DNA sequences that encode this CDR3 too. The chain uses TRBV7-2 and TRBJ1-2, with a possible D match to TRBD1 (6 bases). The CDR3 totals 13 residues. V lost 4 bases, J lost 2 bases, and 8 bases lay in between. Germline CDR1 is SGHTA and CDR2 is FQGNSA. CDR3 DNA: TGTGCCAGCAGCTCCGGACAGAACTATGGCTACACCTTC. Translating gives CASSSGQNYGYTF.

This rearrangement joins TRBV19 to TRBJ2-1; maybe TRBD2 (5 bases). The CDR3 runs 15 residues. CDR1 and CDR2 from the germline V gene are LNHDA and SQIVND (reference sequence). V lost 3 bases to trimming and J lost 4 bases, with 13 bases between them. CDR3 in DNA: TGTGCCAGTAGTATTGAGGGCGCGGTTTACAATGAGCAGTTCTTC. Its protein is CASSIEGAVYNEQFF.

V and J are TRBV9 and TRBJ2-2; 11 bases align to TRBD2. Germline loops: CDR1 SGDLS, CDR2 YYNGEE. This CDR3 has 15 amino acids. Trimming at V came to 4 bases and at J to 3 bases, leaving 2 bases not matched to a gene. CDR3 sequence: CASSLAGGYTGELFF. The CDR3 DNA reads TGTGCCAGCAGCCTAGCGGGGGGTTACACCGGGGAGCTGTTTTTT.

This clone has a single count. This chain uses TRBV2 with TRBJ1-3; D perhaps matches TRBD1 (5 bases). The germline gives CDR1 SNHLY, CDR2 FYNNEI. Trimming stripped 6 bases from V and 0 bases from J, with 15 bases between. CDR3 length: 16 residues. The CDR3 bases are TGTGCCAGCAGGGCTAGACAGCCACTCTCTGGAAACACCATATATTTT. Residues: CASRARQPLSGNTIYF.

The chain is built from TRBV6-5 and TRBJ1-2, with 7 bases aligning to TRBD1. Germline CDR1 MNHEY, CDR2 SVGAGI. The CDR3 contains 13 residues. After removal of 10 bases from V and 4 bases from J, the junction contained 9 bases not matched to a gene. In DNA form, the CDR3 reads TGTGCCACTAGCCCGACAGGGTTCTATGGCTACACCTTC. Translation: CATSPTGFYGYTF.

The genes are TRBV7-2 and TRBJ2-1; D is undetermined. There are 13 residues in the CDR3. CDR1 is SGHTA, CDR2 FQGNSA, per germline. V was shortened by 5 bases and J by 10 bases, with 15 bases between the two germline ends. In DNA, the CDR3 is TGTGCCAGCAGCACCCCCGCAGCGAACGAGCAGTTCTTC. Amino acids: CASSTPAANEQFF.

V gene TRBV5-6 combines with J gene TRBJ1-3; a weak D match, TRBD1 (6 bases). V was trimmed by 1 base and J by 1 base, leaving 9 bases between them. The germline V gene has CDR1 SGHDT and CDR2 YYEEEE. The CDR3 spans 15 residues. CDR3 sequence: CASSLRGSSGNTIYF. CDR3 DNA: TGTGCCAGCAGCTTGAGGGGGAGTTCTGGAAACACCATATATTTT.

J is TRBJ2-2 and V is TRBV10-3, with 7 bases lining up with TRBD1. The CDR3 covers 15 residues. Looked up from germline, CDR1 is ENHRY and CDR2 is SYGVKD. V shed 4 bases and J 6 bases; nucleotides not matched to a gene: 8. CDR3 nucleotide sequence: TGTGCCATCAGTGTGGGCAGGGGGAAAGCCGGGGAGCTGTTTTTT. Its protein is CAISVGRGKAGELFF.

J is TRBJ2-7 and V is TRBV5-6; TRBD2 is a possible D gene (6 bases). V lost 4 bases to trimming and J lost 7 bases, with 15 bases between them. CDR1 and CDR2 from the germline V gene are SGHDT and YYEEEE. The CDR3 consists of 13 residues. CDR3 loop: CASSLGGDREQYF. The CDR3 DNA follows: TGTGCCAGCAGCCTAGGAGGGGATCGGGAGCAGTACTTC.

The chain is built from TRBV24-1 and TRBJ2-7; no clear D gene. Germline V lookup: CDR1 KGHDR, CDR2 SFDVKD. The CDR3 runs 13 residues. V lost 0 bases, J lost 1 base, and 3 bases lay in between. The CDR3 reads CATSDLQSYEQYF. The DNA of the CDR3 is TGTGCCACCAGTGATTTGCAGTCCTACGAGCAGTACTTC.

A single count supports this clone. The chain recombines TRBV7-2 with TRBJ2-3, with D hard to call. V gave up 5 bases and J gave up 2 bases, with 11 bases separating them. CDR1 and CDR2 (germline): SGHTA, FQGNSA. This CDR3 spans 14 amino acids. The CDR3 is CASSIGPFTDTQYF. DNA of the CDR3: TGTGCCAGCAGCATCGGACCTTTCACAGATACGCAGTATTTT.

The rearrangement joins TRBV19 to TRBJ2-1; 9 bases are a match to TRBD2. Germline V lookup: CDR1 LNHDA, CDR2 SQIVND (reference sequence). The CDR3 is made up of 14 amino acids. V was pared by 7 bases and J by 8 bases, with 9 bases of the junction left unmatched. The CDR3 DNA sequence: TGTGCCAGTATGCCTAGCGGGATTGGGGATGAGCAGTTCTTC. Protein sequence: CASMPSGIGDEQFF.

The CDR3: CASNRGQETQYF. CDR3 coding DNA: TGTGCCAGTAACCGGGGACAAGAGACCCAGTACTTC. The J gene is TRBJ2-5, the V gene TRBV19; a possible D gene is TRBD2 (5 bases). CDR3 length equals 12 residues. Germline lookup yields CDR1 LNHDA and CDR2 SQIVND (reference sequence). Trimming took 7 bases from V and 2 from J, leaving 8 bases between them.

For this clone: One junction end disagrees with the germline gene, perhaps due to a read error. The chain recombines TRBV7-7 with TRBJ1-3; no clear D. CDR3 length equals 13 residues. Germline CDR1 and CDR2: SSHAT and FNYEAQ (reference sequence). DNA for the CDR3: TGTGCTAGCAGCCCGGTGGGTGGAAACACCATATATTTT. Translated, it gives CASSPVGGNTIYF. Complete variable domain (other parts from reference TRBV7-7 and TRBJ1-3): GAGVSQSPRYKVTKRGQDVTLRCDPISSHATLYWYQQALGQGPEFLTYFNYEAQPDKSGLPSDRFSAERPEGSISTLTIQRTEQRDSAMYRCASSPVGGNTIYFGEGSWLTVV.

The chain couples TRBV7-2 to TRBJ1-1; possibly TRBD1 for D (5 bases). This CDR3 has 13 residues. The germline V gene has CDR1 SGHTA and CDR2 FQGNSA. Trimming took off 1 base at V and 11 bases at J, with 14 bases between the two ends. In DNA, the CDR3 is TGTGCCAGCAGCTTAGGACAGAGGGGCGCGGCTTTCTTT. The encoded protein is CASSLGQRGAAFF.

V and J are TRBV18 and TRBJ1-1, with D hard to call. Germline CDR1 KGHSH, CDR2 LQKENI. CDR3 length: 13 residues. The V end lost 6 bases, the J end lost 5 bases, and 13 bases lay between the germline ends. The CDR3 loop is CASSPDLGTEAFF. CDR3 DNA: TGTGCCAGCTCGCCTGACCTCGGGACTGAAGCTTTCTTT. The whole variable domain, remainder taken from reference TRBV18 and TRBJ1-1, is NAGVMQNPRHLVRRRGQEARLRCSPMKGHSHVYWYRQLPEEGLKFMVYLQKENIIDESGMPKERFSAEFPKEGPSILRIQQVVRGDSAAYFCASSPDLGTEAFFGQGTRLTVV.

The chain uses TRBV12-5 and TRBJ2-6, with D uncertain. Trimming stripped 0 bases from V and 0 bases from J, with 6 bases between. This CDR3 is built from 16 residues. Germline lookup yields CDR1 LGHNT and CDR2 FRNRAP. Here the CDR3 reads CASGLVVTSGANVLTF. The CDR3 bases are TGTGCTAGTGGTTTGGTAGTCACCTCTGGGGCCAACGTCCTGACTTTC. Filled out from reference TRBV12-5 and TRBJ2-6, the complete variable domain reads DARVTQTPRHKVTEMGQEVTMRCQPILGHNTVFWYRQTMMQGLELLAYFRNRAPLDDSGMPKDRFSAEMPDATLATLKIQPSEPRDSAVYFCASGLVVTSGANVLTFGAGSRLTVL.

The genes are TRBV27 and TRBJ1-2, with D maybe TRBD1 (5 bases). Germline CDR1 reads MNHEY; CDR2 reads SMNVEV (reference sequence). This CDR3 is 14 amino acids long. Trimming left V 5 bases short and J 7 bases short, with 17 bases between. In DNA form, the CDR3 reads TGTGCCAGCAGTCCGGAGGGGACGGCCCTTGGCTACACCTTC. Protein product: CASSPEGTALGYTF.

The chain is built from TRBV7-2 and TRBJ2-5; 12 nucleotides agree with TRBD2. V trimming: 4 bases; J trimming: 2 bases; junction bases outside the gene matches: 11. Germline V gene sequence: CDR1 SGHTA, CDR2 FQGNSA. The length of the CDR3 is 18 residues. CDR3 residues: CASSSWTSGTLKQETQYF. CDR3 DNA sequence: TGTGCCAGCAGCTCCTGGACTAGCGGGACATTAAAACAAGAGACCCAGTACTTC.

The V and J genes are TRBV15 and TRBJ2-7, with 11 bases fitting TRBD1. With V trimmed by 8 bases and J by 3 bases, 0 bases remained unmatched. In germline, CDR1 is LNHNV, CDR2 YYDKDF (reference sequence). The CDR3 runs 12 residues. CDR3 in amino acids: CATGTGGYEQYF. CDR3 sequence (DNA): TGTGCCACCGGGACAGGGGGCTACGAGCAGTACTTC. Combining the CDR3 with reference TRBV15 and TRBJ2-7 gives the whole variable domain DAMVIQNPRYQVTQFGKPVTLSCSQTLNHNVMYWYQQKSSQAPKLLFHYYDKDFNNEADTPDNFQSRRPNTSFCFLDIRSPGLGDTAMYLCATGTGGYEQYFGPGTRLTVT.

This sequence joins TRBV7-9 and TRBJ2-2; TRBD2 agrees at 14 bases. With 5 bases clipped from V and 7 bases from J, the junction kept 12 bases outside the gene matches. The germline V gene encodes CDR1 SEHNR and CDR2 FQNEAQ (reference sequence). This CDR3 spans 18 amino acids. CDR3 residues: CASSHLGLAGDVGGELFF. The CDR3 region has the DNA TGTGCCAGCAGCCACCTGGGACTAGCGGGAGATGTTGGCGGGGAGCTGTTTTTT.

The J gene is TRBJ2-1, the V gene TRBV6-5; TRBD1 matches 9 bases. This CDR3 contains 15 residues. The germline V gene encodes CDR1 MNHEY and CDR2 SVGAGI. With 5 bases clipped from V and 3 bases from J, the junction kept 5 bases outside the gene matches. The DNA for the CDR3 is TGTGCCAGCAGTCGTGGGACAGGGCGCTACAATGAGCAGTTCTTC. Translation gives CASSRGTGRYNEQFF.